A selection of T cell receptor beta chains follows, all from one sample in a study of OX40 agonist ivuxolimab in advanced cancers. Clones were sequenced by immunoSEQ multiplex PCR, and TCRdb holds only the in-frame ones, with some missing. The repertoire holds about 76,000 clones, with 85% to 90% as singletons. The input for sequencing was CD4+ or CD8+ T cells sorted from blood, taken in a trial of the OX40 agonist ivuxolimab. The source of these receptors is an adult with an advanced solid tumor such as melanoma, head and neck, liver or kidney cancer. CDR3s include the opening cysteine and the closing phenylalanine or tryptophan. The D gene is left open where the match is weak. Clone size is shown for a subset of rows, as once, few, many or a class of expanded clone.

>NA|TRBJ1-1|NA|TRBV2
TGTGCCAGCGGCCGACAGATACTGAACACTGAAGCTTTCTTT
CASGRQILNTEAFF
>NA|TRBJ2-2|NA|TRBV11-3
TGTGCCAGCAGCCCTGGGGGGGCGGCGAACACCGGGGAGCTGTTTTTT
CASSPGGAANTGELFF
>NA|TRBJ1-4|NA|TRBV13
TGTGCCAGCAGCGCTCTCGGGGGCCCTAATGAAAAACTGTTTTTT
CASSALGGPNEKLFF
>NA|TRBJ2-6|NA|TRBV5-4
TGTGCCAGCAGTATCTTCTTTGGTACTGGGGCCAACGTCCTGACTTTC
CASSIFFGTGANVLTF
>TRBD1|TRBJ2-2|NA|TRBV5-6
TGTGCCAGCAGCCCCGGACAGGGGATCACCGGGGAGCTGTTTTTT
CASSPGQGITGELFF
>TRBD1|TRBJ1-5|NA|TRBV6-6
TGTGCCAGCAAACCGGGACAGGGGGCAGGTGGTCAGCCCCAGCATTTT
CASKPGQGAGGQPQHF
>NA|TRBJ2-1|NA|TRBV6-5
TGTGCCAGCAGTTACACGGCAGAAAATATTTTCAATGAGCAGTTCTTC
CASSYTAENIFNEQFF
>TRBD2|TRBJ2-3|NA|TRBV2
TGTGCCAGCAGTGAAAACGGGGGGGCATTTATTGCAGATACGCAGTATTTT
CASSENGGAFIADTQYF
>TRBD1|TRBJ2-6|NA|TRBV4-2
TGTGCCAGCAGCCAGCCGGGACAGGGTTTTGGGGCCAACGTCCTGACTTTC
CASSQPGQGFGANVLTF
>NA|TRBJ1-5|NA|TRBV2
TGTGCCAGCACTATACGACGAGAACAGCCCCAGCATTTT
CASTIRREQPQHF
>TRBD2|TRBJ2-3|NA|TRBV27
TGTGCCAGCAGTAACCGGGCCCCGGGCAGGACTAGCGGGGGTTGGGATACGCAGTATTTT
CASSNRAPGRTSGGWDTQYF
>TRBD1|TRBJ2-2|NA|TRBV28
TGTGCCAGCATCACCGGGACAGGGGAAACCGGGGAGCTGTTTTTT
CASITGTGETGELFF
>TRBD2|TRBJ2-2|NA|TRBV7-6
TGTGCCAGCAGCCCGACTTGGGGCGGGCTAGCGGGAGGAGGTAACACCGGGGAGCTGTTTTTT
CASSPTWGGLAGGGNTGELFF
>NA|TRBJ1-3|NA|TRBV19
TGTGCCAGTAACGACCTACGGGGGGCCTCTGGAAACACCATATATTTT
CASNDLRGASGNTIYF
>NA|TRBJ1-6|NA|TRBV27
TGTGCCAGCAGTATGAGACAGGTTTTCTATAATTCACCCCTCCACTTT
CASSMRQVFYNSPLHF
>NA|TRBJ1-1|NA|TRBV30
TGTGCCTTAGAGAGGGCGCAGAAGGCTTTCTTT
CALERAQKAFF
>NA|TRBJ1-3|once|TRBV7-9
TGTGCCAGCAGTCATGACCGGGTCCTCAGCTCTGGAAACACCATATATTTT
CASSHDRVLSSGNTIYF
>TRBD1|TRBJ1-1|many|TRBV27
TGTGCCAGCAGCTTACGACAGGGAAGGACTGAAGCTTTCTTT
CASSLRQGRTEAFF
>NA|TRBJ2-1|NA|TRBV7-8
TGTGCCAGCAGCTTAGGAGTACCCTCCTACAATGAGCAGTTCTTC
CASSLGVPSYNEQFF
>NA|TRBJ1-6|NA|TRBV7-2
TGTGCCAGCAGCTTTGGGGGAAGGGGTAATTCACCCCTCCACTTT
CASSFGGRGNSPLHF
>NA|TRBJ1-1|few|TRBV2
TGTGCCAGCAGTGAAAGCCAGCGGCCGAACACTGAAGCTTTCTTT
CASSESQRPNTEAFF
>TRBD2|TRBJ2-5|NA|TRBV7-9
TGTGCCAGCAGCCCTCATCTGGCGGGAGGCCGAGAGACCCAGTACTTC
CASSPHLAGGRETQYF
>NA|TRBJ1-1|NA|TRBV14
TGTGCCAGCAGTCGTTACACTGAAGCTTTCTTT
CASSRYTEAFF
>NA|TRBJ1-3|NA|TRBV5-1
TGCGCCAGCAGCTTGGAGGGGAACACCATATATTTT
CASSLEGNTIYF
>NA|TRBJ1-1|once|TRBV5-4
TGTGCCAGCAGCTTGGACAGTGACCACGAAGCTTTCTTT
CASSLDSDHEAFF
>NA|TRBJ2-1|NA|TRBV7-2
TGTGCCAGCAGCCCAATGGGTGAGCAGTTCTTC
CASSPMGEQFF
>NA|TRBJ1-3|NA|TRBV5-8
TGTGCCAGCAGCTTGGTGGGCAGCTCTAATATCGGAAACACCATATATTTT
CASSLVGSSNIGNTIYF
>NA|TRBJ2-1|few|TRBV30
TGTGCCTGGAGGGGGTGGGTCAATGAGCAGTTCTTC
CAWRGWVNEQFF
>NA|TRBJ1-2|few|TRBV6-5
TGTGCCAGCAGCCTCGGAGGCACGGCCTATGGCTACACCTTC
CASSLGGTAYGYTF
>TRBD1|TRBJ1-2|NA|TRBV9
TGTGCCAGCAGCGCGGGTCAGGGGGCTGGCTATGGCTACACCTTC
CASSAGQGAGYGYTF
>NA|TRBJ2-7|NA|TRBV29-1
TGCAGCGTTGAGTCGGATGCCTACGAGCAGTACTTC
CSVESDAYEQYF
>TRBD1|TRBJ1-1|NA|TRBV5-5
TGTGCCAGCAGCTCCGGACAGGGGGCCACTGAAGCTTTCTTT
CASSSGQGATEAFF
>NA|TRBJ2-7|NA|TRBV19
TGTGCCAGTAGTATTCGAGACGAGCAGTACTTC
CASSIRDEQYF
>TRBD2|TRBJ2-3|NA|TRBV15
TGTGCCACCAGCAGAGATTTGAGCGGGAGACCAGATACGCAGTATTTT
CATSRDLSGRPDTQYF
>TRBD2|TRBJ2-7|once|TRBV6-5
TGTGCCAGCAGTTATCTGTCTAGCGGAGCCTACGAGCAGTACTTC
CASSYLSSGAYEQYF
>NA|TRBJ2-7|NA|TRBV30
TGTGCCTGGGATCTCAGGGGCCAGAGGGAGCAGTACTTC
CAWDLRGQREQYF
>NA|TRBJ1-2|NA|TRBV7-2
TGTGCCAGCAGCTTATGGGCAGGGCGGGCAGGAAGCTATGGCTACACCTTC
CASSLWAGRAGSYGYTF
>NA|TRBJ2-7|NA|TRBV11-2
TGTGCCAGCAGCGCTCCGGGACTGACCTCCTACGAGCAGTACTTC
CASSAPGLTSYEQYF
>NA|TRBJ2-3|NA|TRBV9
TGTGCCAGCAGCTCACAAAGTGGGGGCACAGATACGCAGTATTTT
CASSSQSGGTDTQYF
>NA|TRBJ1-2|NA|TRBV5-1
TGCGCCAGCAGGGACTCCCCCGGAGGTAGCTATGGCTACACCTTC
CASRDSPGGSYGYTF
>NA|TRBJ2-7|NA|TRBV12-5
TGTGCTAGTGGTTCCAGGGGAGGAGAAACCTACGAGCAGTACTTC
CASGSRGGETYEQYF
>NA|TRBJ1-2|once|TRBV6-1
TGTGCCAGCAGTCAGGCAGGGAACTATGGCTACACCTTC
CASSQAGNYGYTF
>NA|TRBJ2-7|NA|TRBV7-2
TGTGCCAGCAGCTTGGGGGCACTCTCCTACGAGCAGTACTTC
CASSLGALSYEQYF
>TRBD2|TRBJ2-5|NA|TRBV11-2
TGTGCCAGCAGCTTAGAGGGGGGACGGACTAGCGGGAGGGCGGCCCAGTACTTC
CASSLEGGRTSGRAAQYF
>TRBD1|TRBJ1-4|NA|TRBV7-2
TGTGCCAGCAGCTCGCGGACAGGGGTGGGCGAAAAACTGTTTTTT
CASSSRTGVGEKLFF
>NA|TRBJ2-1|NA|TRBV20-1
TGCAGTGCACTTCCGGCGAGCGTTCAGTTCTTC
CSALPASVQFF
>NA|TRBJ1-3|NA|TRBV18
TGTGCCAGCTCATCCGACCCCGTCGGGGGAAACACCATATATTTT
CASSSDPVGGNTIYF
>NA|TRBJ2-2|NA|TRBV7-2
TGTGCCAGCAGCGGGGGCACTACCGGGGAGCTGTTTTTT
CASSGGTTGELFF
>NA|TRBJ2-2|few|TRBV19
TGTGCCAGTAGAGGGCGGTCGACCGGGGAGCTGTTTTTT
CASRGRSTGELFF
>TRBD1|TRBJ2-7|NA|TRBV7-9
TGTGCCAGCAGCTTAGCACGGACAGGGGGCTACGAGCAGTACTTC
CASSLARTGGYEQYF
>TRBD1|TRBJ2-7|NA|TRBV19
TGTGCCAGTAGTCCAAGACAGGGGGTTATTAAGAGCGAGCAGTACTTC
CASSPRQGVIKSEQYF
>NA|TRBJ2-1|NA|TRBV2
TGTGCCAGCAGTGTGAGGGAGCCCTCCTACAATGAGCAGTTCTTC
CASSVREPSYNEQFF
>NA|TRBJ1-2|NA|TRBV7-2
TGTGCCAGCAGCTTAGACCCTGGAGGGTTCTATGGCTACACCTTC
CASSLDPGGFYGYTF
>NA|TRBJ1-1|NA|TRBV5-1
TGCGCCAGCAGCTTGTCCGGGCAGGCGAACACTGAAGCTTTCTTT
CASSLSGQANTEAFF
>TRBD2|TRBJ2-1|NA|TRBV11-3
TGTGCCAGCAGCTTAGATCTCCCCTTGCTTAGCGGGAAATACAATGAGCAGTTCTTC
CASSLDLPLLSGKYNEQFF